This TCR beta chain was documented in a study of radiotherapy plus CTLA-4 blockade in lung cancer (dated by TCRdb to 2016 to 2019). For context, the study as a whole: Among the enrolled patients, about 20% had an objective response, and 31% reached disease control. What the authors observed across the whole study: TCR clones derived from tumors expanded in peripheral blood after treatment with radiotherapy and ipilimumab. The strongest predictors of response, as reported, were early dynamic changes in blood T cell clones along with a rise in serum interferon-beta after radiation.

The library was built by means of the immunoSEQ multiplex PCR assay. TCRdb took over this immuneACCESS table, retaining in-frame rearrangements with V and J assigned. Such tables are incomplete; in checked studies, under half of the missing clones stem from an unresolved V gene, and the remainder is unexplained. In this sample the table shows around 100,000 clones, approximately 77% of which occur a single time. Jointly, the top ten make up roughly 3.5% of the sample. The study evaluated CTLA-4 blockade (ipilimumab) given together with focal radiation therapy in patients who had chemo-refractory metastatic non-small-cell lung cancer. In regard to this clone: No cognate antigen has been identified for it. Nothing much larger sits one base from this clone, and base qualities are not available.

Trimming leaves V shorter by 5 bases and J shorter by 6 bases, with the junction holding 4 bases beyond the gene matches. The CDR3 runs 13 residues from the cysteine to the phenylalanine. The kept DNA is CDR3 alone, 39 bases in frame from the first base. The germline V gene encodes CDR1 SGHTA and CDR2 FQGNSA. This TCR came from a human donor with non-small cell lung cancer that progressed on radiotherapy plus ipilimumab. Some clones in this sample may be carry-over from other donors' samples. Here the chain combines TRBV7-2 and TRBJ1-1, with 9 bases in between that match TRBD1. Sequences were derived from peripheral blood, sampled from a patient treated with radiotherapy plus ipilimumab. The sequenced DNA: TGTGCCAGCAGCCAACAGGGGGCATCTGAAGCTTTCTTT. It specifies CASSQQGASEAFF.